What follows are 23 T cell receptor beta chains derived from one specimen sequenced in a study of Ad26.COV2.S vaccination and SARS-CoV-2 variants. Treatment of the sample: about 20 received Ad26.COV2.S at low or high dose, single or two shots; about 5 received placebo; per-sample allocation not given. Day 63 after the first injection of vaccine or placebo was the sampling time. Assay used: immunoSEQ multiplex PCR; TCRdb lists only in-frame clones, some missing. The profile shows some 320,000 clones, about 82% of them singletons. The material was peripheral blood, obtained in a trial of Ad26.COV2.S vaccine versus placebo. These receptors were taken from a person aged 18-60 years who received the Ad26.COV2.S COVID-19 vaccine or a placebo.

The chain is built from TRBV5-6 and TRBJ2-7; D is unclear. The V end was cut by 4 bases, the J end by 0 bases, with 8 bases between. Germline V gene lookup returns CDR1 SGHDT and CDR2 YYEEEE. The CDR3 length is 13 residues. CDR3 amino acids: CASSGWASYEQYF. CDR3 nucleotide sequence: TGTGCCAGCAGCGGGTGGGCCTCCTACGAGCAGTACTTC.

This sequence joins TRBV9 and TRBJ2-5; a possible D gene is TRBD1 (5 bases). Trimming stripped 1 base from V and 5 bases from J, with 9 bases between. Germline assignment: CDR1 SGDLS and CDR2 YYNGEE. This CDR3 is 13 amino acids long. CDR3 in DNA: TGTGCCAGCAGCGTACAGGGTTGGGAGACCCAGTACTTC. Residues: CASSVQGWETQYF.

The chain has TRBV6-6 and TRBJ2-1; maybe TRBD1 (5 bases). V was cut by 2 bases and J by 10 bases, with 15 bases left in between. The germline gives CDR1 MNHNY, CDR2 SVGAGI (reference sequence). The CDR3 contains 14 residues. The CDR3: CASSYGRDPTEQFF. As DNA, the CDR3 is TGTGCCAGCAGTTACGGCAGGGATCCCACCGAGCAGTTCTTC.

The chain employs TRBV6-6 and TRBJ1-5; no reliable D call. CDR3 length: 13 amino acids. Per the germline V gene, CDR1 is MNHNY and CDR2 is SVGAGI (reference sequence). V was trimmed by 6 bases and J by 1 base, leaving 7 bases between them. The CDR3 region is CASSPDSNQPQHF. The CDR3 bases are TGTGCCAGCAGCCCGGACAGCAATCAGCCCCAGCATTTT.

The V gene is TRBV23-1, the J gene TRBJ1-5; the D gene is possibly TRBD1 (6 bases). TRBV23-1 belongs to the ORF category, with a function that is uncertain. The V end lost 6 bases, the J end lost 4 bases, and 10 bases lay between the germline ends. The CDR3 loop spans 13 amino acids. CDR3 nucleotides: TGCGCCAGCAGGAAGCAGGGGAATCAGCCCCAGCATTTT. This codes for CASRKQGNQPQHF.

The chain uses TRBV5-1 and TRBJ2-2, with no clear D. The V end was cut by 4 bases, the J end by 2 bases, with 12 bases between. From germline, CDR1 is SGHRS and CDR2 YFSETQ. This CDR3 is built from 15 residues. CDR3 region: CASSLQTRNTGELFF. The CDR3 DNA reads as TGCGCCAGCAGCCTTCAGACAAGAAACACCGGGGAGCTGTTTTTT.

The CDR3 spells CASSYSDRGSQAFF. For the CDR3, the DNA is TGTGCCAGCAGTTACTCGGACAGAGGGTCCCAAGCTTTCTTT. V is TRBV6-6 and J is TRBJ1-1; tentative D call: TRBD1 (6 bases). Trimming took off 0 bases at V and 9 bases at J, with 14 bases between the two ends. Germline lookup yields CDR1 MNHNY and CDR2 SVGAGI (reference sequence). This CDR3 region has 14 residues.

This clone has a handful of counts. J is TRBJ1-2 and V is TRBV15; 7 nucleotides match TRBD1. Per germline, CDR1 LNHNV and CDR2 YYDKDF (reference sequence). The CDR3 spans 15 residues. The V gene end was trimmed by 4 bases and the J gene end by 0 bases; junction bases not matched to a gene: 5. Here the CDR3 DNA reads TGTGCCACCAGCATAACGACAGGGACTAACTATGGCTACACCTTC. Amino acid sequence: CATSITTGTNYGYTF.

This clone was observed many times. An end of the junction differs from the germline gene, which may be a read error. This chain joins TRBV6-1 and TRBJ2-6; D might be TRBD1 (5 bases). The CDR3 covers 14 residues. Germline V gene lookup returns CDR1 MNHNS and CDR2 SASEGT. The CDR3 protein is CASGDSSGANVLTF. The CDR3 DNA reads TGTGCCAGCGGTGACAGCTCTGGGGCCAACGTCCTGACTTTC.

J is TRBJ1-2 and V is TRBV30; 7 nucleotides agree with TRBD1. Trimming at V came to 2 bases and at J to 4 bases, leaving 7 bases not matched to a gene. The CDR3 runs to 14 residues. The germline gives CDR1 GTSNPN, CDR2 SVGIG (reference sequence). The DNA of the CDR3 is TGTGCCTGGAGTCCAGGGGACAGCCGCTATGGCTACACCTTC. This translates into CAWSPGDSRYGYTF. The whole variable domain, filled in from reference TRBV30 and TRBJ1-2, reads SQTIHQWPATLVQPVGSPLSLECTVEGTSNPNLYWYRQAAGRGLQLLFYSVGIGQISSEVPQNLSASRPQDRQFILSSKKLLLSDSGFYLCAWSPGDSRYGYTFGSGTRLTVV.

The chain recombines TRBV18 with TRBJ1-2; the D gene is possibly TRBD1 (5 bases). V was clipped by 3 bases and J by 4 bases, with 18 bases between them. The CDR3 is 16 amino acids. Germline V gene lookup returns CDR1 KGHSH and CDR2 LQKENI. The CDR3 is CASSPMGAGYGYGYTF. The CDR3 DNA reads as TGTGCCAGCTCACCGATGGGTGCAGGGTATGGCTATGGCTACACCTTC.

The sample holds many counts of this clone. Other DNA sequences from this sample encode an identical CDR3 as well. This sequence joins TRBV6-6 and TRBJ2-1; D is ambiguous. Trimming left V 0 bases short and J 7 bases short, with 4 bases between. The CDR3 extends over 12 amino acids. CDR1 and CDR2 (germline): MNHNY, SVGAGI (reference sequence). This CDR3 is CASSYSLNEQFF. As DNA, the CDR3 is TGTGCCAGCAGTTACTCACTTAATGAGCAGTTCTTC.

The V and J genes are TRBV5-4 and TRBJ2-5, with TRBD2 matching 10 bases. The CDR3 is made up of 15 amino acids. Germline V gene lookup returns CDR1 SGHNT and CDR2 YYREEE (reference sequence). The V and J ends lost 0 bases and 2 bases, in that order; junction bases with no gene match: 1. The CDR3 nucleotides are TGTGCCAGCAGCTTGGCTAGCGGGGGACAAGAGACCCAGTACTTC. Translation gives CASSLASGGQETQYF.

This clone was detected only a few times. Here the CDR3 DNA reads TGTGCCAGCAGCCCTATGAGGAGCTCCTATAATTCACCCCTCCACTTT. Translating gives CASSPMRSSYNSPLHF. J is TRBJ1-6 and V is TRBV4-2; D not resolved. In germline, CDR1 is LGHNA, CDR2 YNFKEQ. CDR3 length: 16 residues. V lost 4 bases and J lost 0, with 10 bases in between.

The V call is TRBV28, the J call TRBJ1-1; D not resolved. The length of the CDR3 is 12 residues. Germline CDR1 MDHEN, CDR2 SYDVKM. Trimming pared 2 bases from V and 4 bases from J, leaving 5 bases between. CDR3 in amino acids: CASSLTFTEAFF. As DNA, the CDR3 is TGTGCCAGCAGTTTAACGTTCACTGAAGCTTTCTTT.

The chain joins TRBV29-1 to TRBJ1-1, with 9 bases aligning to TRBD1. The CDR3 spans 15 residues. The germline gives CDR1 SQVTM, CDR2 ANQGSEA. J was trimmed by 4 bases and V by 6 bases; bases with no gene match: 12. CDR3 sequence (DNA): TGCAGCGTAGACAAAACAGGGGGCGCGGGCACTGAAGCTTTCTTT. It specifies CSVDKTGGAGTEAFF.

The genes are TRBV5-5 and TRBJ2-3; D is uncertain. CDR1 is SGHKS and CDR2 is YYEKEE in the germline V gene (reference sequence). The CDR3 extends over 15 amino acids. Trimming pared 3 bases from V and 1 base from J, leaving 12 bases between. The CDR3 DNA is TGTGCCAGCAGCTCGGTCGGGCTAGGCACAGATACGCAGTATTTT. It is translated as CASSSVGLGTDTQYF.

The rearrangement uses TRBV2 and TRBJ1-1; a possible D gene is TRBD1 (5 bases). Between the trimmed V and J ends, which lost 1 base and 4 bases, there was a span of 16 bases. Germline CDR1 reads SNHLY; CDR2 reads FYNNEI. The CDR3 is made up of 16 amino acids. CDR3 DNA: TGTGCCAGCAGTGAAGATTCCGGGGGAGGGGCCACTGAAGCTTTCTTT. Its translation is CASSEDSGGGATEAFF.

The chain employs TRBV5-4 and TRBJ1-2; D is undetermined. V lost 0 bases and J lost 1, with 13 bases in between. The CDR3 length is 16 residues. Per the germline V gene, CDR1 is SGHNT and CDR2 is YYREEE (reference sequence). In DNA form, the CDR3 reads TGTGCCAGCAGCTTGGGCCCCGGCGGGATTAACTATGGCTACACCTTC. Its translation: CASSLGPGGINYGYTF. Full variable domain (outside the CDR3, taken from reference TRBV5-4 and TRBJ1-2): ETGVTQSPTHLIKTRGQQVTLRCSSQSGHNTVSWYQQALGQGPQFIFQYYREEENGRGNFPPRFSGLQFPNYSSELNVNALELDDSALYLCASSLGPGGINYGYTFGSGTRLTVV.

The rearrangement links TRBV10-2 to TRBJ1-6; possibly TRBD1 for D (6 bases). In germline, CDR1 is WSHSY, CDR2 SAAADI. V gave up 7 bases and J gave up 9 bases, with 19 bases separating them. The CDR3 is 15 amino acids. The CDR3 nucleotides are TGCGCCAGCAACAAGCAGGGGCGGGGAATTTCACCCCTCCACTTT. It translates to CASNKQGRGISPLHF.

The chain carries TRBV5-4 and TRBJ1-5; tentative D call: TRBD1 (6 bases). The germline V gene has CDR1 SGHNT and CDR2 YYREEE (reference sequence). Trimming removed 2 bases from V and 6 bases from J, with 12 bases in between. The CDR3 sequence is 14 residues long. The CDR3 sequence is CASSFGGAGQPQHF. The CDR3 DNA follows: TGTGCCAGCAGCTTTGGGGGCGCGGGTCAGCCCCAGCATTTT.

This chain links TRBV2 with TRBJ2-7, with D maybe TRBD2 (5 bases). V lost 3 bases to trimming and J lost 0 bases, with 12 bases between them. The CDR3 sequence is 15 residues long. The germline V gene encodes CDR1 SNHLY and CDR2 FYNNEI. CDR3: CASSDEGTASYEQYF. The CDR3 DNA reads TGTGCCAGCAGTGATGAGGGAACGGCCTCCTACGAGCAGTACTTC.

CDR3 nucleotides: TGTGCCAGTAGTAATGTCGGCGGGGAGACCCAGTACTTC. It yields the protein CASSNVGGETQYF. V is TRBV19 and J is TRBJ2-5; maybe TRBD2 (5 bases). Trimming took 4 bases from V and 5 from J, leaving 11 bases between them. Germline CDR1 and CDR2: LNHDA and SQIVND (reference sequence). The CDR3 has 13 residues.